One and the same sample provided the 9 T cell receptor beta chains below, sequenced in a study of shared clonotypes between healthy human individuals. Naive CD8 cells lacked CD45RO and underwent positive selection for CCR7, leaving out terminally differentiated effector memory CD45RA+ cells. Using immunoSEQ multiplex PCR, the repertoire was profiled, and TCRdb retains in-frame clones only, with some absent. The sample records approximately 1.9 million clones, roughly 95% being singletons. The sequencing sample was made of naive CD8+ T cells from PBMCs. These receptors all come from a man aged 18 to 35 in good health. Some clones in this sample may be carry-over from other donors' samples.

This clone was counted once. The chain uses TRBV7-8 and TRBJ2-5; D remains ambiguous. Trimming removed 5 bases at V and 6 bases at J, with 22 bases between. The CDR3 has 16 amino acids. CDR1 is SGHVS and CDR2 is FQNEAQ in the germline V gene. CDR3 residues: CASSAHDWETGKTQYF. Written as DNA, the CDR3 is TGTGCCAGCAGCGCGCACGACTGGGAAACGGGCAAGACCCAGTACTTC.

The chain combines TRBV7-9 with TRBJ2-1, with TRBD2 as a possible D gene (6 bases). V gave up 5 bases and J gave up 3 bases, with 17 bases separating them. The CDR3 totals 16 residues. The germline V gene encodes CDR1 SEHNR and CDR2 FQNEAQ (reference sequence). This CDR3 is CASSRETGLIYNEQFF. CDR3 DNA: TGTGCCAGCAGCCGGGAAACGGGACTTATCTACAATGAGCAGTTCTTC.

The CDR3 spells CASSQARSGAGEAFF. CDR3 DNA sequence: TGCGCCAGCAGCCAAGCCAGAAGCGGGGCAGGGGAAGCTTTCTTT. The genes are TRBV4-1 and TRBJ1-1; weak D call: TRBD1 (5 bases). The CDR3 extends over 15 amino acids. Germline V gene lookup returns CDR1 MGHRA and CDR2 YSYEKL. V dropped 1 base and J dropped 8 bases, with 17 bases sitting between them.

V usage is TRBV11-2 and J usage is TRBJ2-7; 7 nucleotides match TRBD1. Germline CDR1 SGHAT, CDR2 FQNNGV. CDR3 length equals 14 residues. V trimming: 3 bases; J trimming: 7 bases; junction bases outside the gene matches: 9. CDR3 sequence reads: CASSFGRGLAEQYF. The CDR3 DNA sequence: TGTGCCAGCAGCTTCGGCAGGGGGTTAGCGGAGCAGTACTTC.

The V gene is TRBV29-1, the J gene TRBJ2-7; 7 bases are shared with TRBD2. After removal of 4 bases from V and 2 bases from J, the junction contained 5 bases not matched to a gene. CDR3 length: 13 residues. CDR1 and CDR2 (germline): SQVTM, ANQGSEA. The CDR3 region is CSVVWEGPYEQYF. The DNA of the CDR3 is TGCAGCGTTGTCTGGGAGGGGCCCTACGAGCAGTACTTC.

The chain employs TRBV5-5 and TRBJ1-4; possible D gene TRBD1, 5 bases. Trimming removed 2 bases at V and 8 bases at J, with 13 bases between. CDR3 length: 14 amino acids. Germline CDR1 reads SGHKS; CDR2 reads YYEKEE (reference sequence). The CDR3 loop reads CASSFGGAYEKLFF. Here the CDR3 DNA reads TGTGCCAGCAGCTTCGGGGGAGCGTACGAAAAACTGTTTTTT.

V usage is TRBV18 and J usage is TRBJ2-7; D perhaps matches TRBD2 (6 bases). The germline V gene encodes CDR1 KGHSH and CDR2 LQKENI. The CDR3 sequence is 13 residues long. V lost 4 bases and J lost 4, with 11 bases in between. CDR3: CASSRGGKYEQYF. In DNA, the CDR3 is TGTGCCAGCTCACGGGGCGGGAAATACGAGCAGTACTTC.

This rearrangement joins TRBV19 to TRBJ2-1, with TRBD2 as a possible D gene (6 bases). Trimming removed 6 bases from V and 13 bases from J, with 22 bases in between. This CDR3 is 14 amino acids long. Germline V lookup: CDR1 LNHDA, CDR2 SQIVND (reference sequence). CDR3 in amino acids: CASSPSAGNFLQFF. The CDR3 DNA reads as TGTGCCAGTAGCCCCTCCGCGGGGAATTTTCTACAGTTCTTC.

This chain joins TRBV7-2 and TRBJ2-1; the match to TRBD2 covers 8 bases. From germline, CDR1 is SGHTA and CDR2 FQGNSA. J gave up 4 bases and V 4 bases, and 15 bases lay outside the gene matches. This CDR3 is 18 amino acids long. Written as DNA, the CDR3 is TGTGCCAGCAGCTCGAACCCTAGGACTAGCCCAAAATACAATGAGCAGTTCTTC. Amino acid sequence: CASSSNPRTSPKYNEQFF.